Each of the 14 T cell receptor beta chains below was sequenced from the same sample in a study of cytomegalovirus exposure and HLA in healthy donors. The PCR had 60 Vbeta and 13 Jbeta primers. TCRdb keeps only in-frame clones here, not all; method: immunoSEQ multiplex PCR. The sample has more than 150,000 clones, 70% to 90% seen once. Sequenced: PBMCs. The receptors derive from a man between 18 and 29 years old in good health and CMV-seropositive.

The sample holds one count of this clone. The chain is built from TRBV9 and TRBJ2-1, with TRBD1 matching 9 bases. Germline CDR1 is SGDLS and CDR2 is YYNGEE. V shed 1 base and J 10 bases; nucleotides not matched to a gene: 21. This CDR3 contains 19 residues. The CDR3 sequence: CASSVWAPPSGQGGKEQFF. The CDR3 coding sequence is TGTGCCAGCAGCGTATGGGCCCCCCCATCGGGACAGGGTGGGAAAGAGCAGTTCTTC.

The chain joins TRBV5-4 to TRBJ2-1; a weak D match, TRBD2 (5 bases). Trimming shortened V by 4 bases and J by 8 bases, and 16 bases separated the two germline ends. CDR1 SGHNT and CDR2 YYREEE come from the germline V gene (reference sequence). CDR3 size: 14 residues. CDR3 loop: CASSASGNQDEQFF. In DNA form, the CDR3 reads TGTGCCAGCAGCGCATCGGGAAATCAAGATGAGCAGTTCTTC. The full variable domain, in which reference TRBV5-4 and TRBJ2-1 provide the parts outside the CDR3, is ETGVTQSPTHLIKTRGQQVTLRCSSQSGHNTVSWYQQALGQGPQFIFQYYREEENGRGNFPPRFSGLQFPNYSSELNVNALELDDSALYLCASSASGNQDEQFFGPGTRLTVL.

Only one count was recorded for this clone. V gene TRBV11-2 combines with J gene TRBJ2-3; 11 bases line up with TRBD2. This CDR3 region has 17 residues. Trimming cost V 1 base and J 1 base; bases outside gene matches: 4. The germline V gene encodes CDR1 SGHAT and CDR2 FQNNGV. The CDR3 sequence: CASSLGVAGGRTDTQYF. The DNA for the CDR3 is TGTGCCAGCAGCTTAGGGGTAGCGGGGGGGCGCACAGATACGCAGTATTTT.

CDR3 coding DNA: TGCGCCAGCAGCCAAGTCGTACAGGGGCGGTATGGCTACACCTTC. It encodes CASSQVVQGRYGYTF. The chain has TRBV4-1 and TRBJ1-2; 7 nucleotides match TRBD1. CDR1 is MGHRA, CDR2 YSYEKL, per germline. V trimming: 1 base; J trimming: 5 bases; junction bases outside the gene matches: 7. This CDR3 comprises 15 residues.

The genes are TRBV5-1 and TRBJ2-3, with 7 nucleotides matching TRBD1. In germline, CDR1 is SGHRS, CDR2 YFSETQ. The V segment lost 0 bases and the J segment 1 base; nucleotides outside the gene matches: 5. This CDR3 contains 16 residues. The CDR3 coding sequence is TGCGCCAGCAGCTTGGGTCCCGACAGGGGCACAGATACGCAGTATTTT. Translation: CASSLGPDRGTDTQYF.

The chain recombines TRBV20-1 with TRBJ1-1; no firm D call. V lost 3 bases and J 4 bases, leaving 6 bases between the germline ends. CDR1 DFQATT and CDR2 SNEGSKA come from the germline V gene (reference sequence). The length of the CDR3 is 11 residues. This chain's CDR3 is CSASSFTEAFF. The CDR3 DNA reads TGCAGTGCTAGCTCCTTCACTGAAGCTTTCTTT.

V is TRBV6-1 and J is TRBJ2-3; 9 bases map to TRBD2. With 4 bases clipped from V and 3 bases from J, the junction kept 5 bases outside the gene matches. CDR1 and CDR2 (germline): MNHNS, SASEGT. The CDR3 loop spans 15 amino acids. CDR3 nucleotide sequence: TGTGCCAGCAGTGGTCTAGCGGGGCATACAGATACGCAGTATTTT. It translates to CASSGLAGHTDTQYF.

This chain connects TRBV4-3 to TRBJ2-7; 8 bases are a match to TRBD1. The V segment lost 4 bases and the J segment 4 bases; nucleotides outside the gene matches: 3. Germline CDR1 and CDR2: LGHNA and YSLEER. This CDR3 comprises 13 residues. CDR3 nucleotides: TGCGCCAGCAGCCGATACAGGGGGTACGAGCAGTACTTC. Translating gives CASSRYRGYEQYF.

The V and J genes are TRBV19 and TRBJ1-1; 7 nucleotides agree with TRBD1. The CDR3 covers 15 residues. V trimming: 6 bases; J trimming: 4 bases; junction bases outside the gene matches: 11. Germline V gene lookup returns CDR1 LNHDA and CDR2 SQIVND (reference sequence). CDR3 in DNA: TGTGCCAGTAGGGCCCGGACAGGTGGTCTCACTGAAGCTTTCTTT. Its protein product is CASRARTGGLTEAFF.

In DNA, the CDR3 is TGTGCCAGCAGCGTGGCACAGGGGGCTATGGAAAAACTGTTTTTT. Translating it yields CASSVAQGAMEKLFF. The rearrangement joins TRBV9 to TRBJ1-4; TRBD1 aligns across 9 bases. Germline loops: CDR1 SGDLS, CDR2 YYNGEE. The CDR3 sequence is 15 residues long. J lost 8 bases, V lost 2 bases, and 7 bases had no gene match.

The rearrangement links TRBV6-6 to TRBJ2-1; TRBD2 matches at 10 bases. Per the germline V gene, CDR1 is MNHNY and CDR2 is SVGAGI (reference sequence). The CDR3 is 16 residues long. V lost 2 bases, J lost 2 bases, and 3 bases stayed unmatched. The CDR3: CASSYVAGGPYNEQFF. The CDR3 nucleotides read TGTGCCAGCAGTTACGTAGCGGGGGGTCCCTACAATGAGCAGTTCTTC.

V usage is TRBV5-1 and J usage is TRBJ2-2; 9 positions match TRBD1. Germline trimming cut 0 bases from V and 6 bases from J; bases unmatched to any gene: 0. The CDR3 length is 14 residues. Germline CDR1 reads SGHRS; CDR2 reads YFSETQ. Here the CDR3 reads CASSLGQGAGELFF. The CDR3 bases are TGCGCCAGCAGCTTGGGACAGGGGGCCGGGGAGCTGTTTTTT.

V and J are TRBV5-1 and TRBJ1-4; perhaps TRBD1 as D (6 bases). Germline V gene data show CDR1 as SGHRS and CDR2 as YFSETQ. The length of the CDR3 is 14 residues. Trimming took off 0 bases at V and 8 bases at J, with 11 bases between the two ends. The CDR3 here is CASSLESGEEKLFF. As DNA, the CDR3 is TGCGCCAGCAGCTTGGAGTCAGGGGAGGAAAAACTGTTTTTT.

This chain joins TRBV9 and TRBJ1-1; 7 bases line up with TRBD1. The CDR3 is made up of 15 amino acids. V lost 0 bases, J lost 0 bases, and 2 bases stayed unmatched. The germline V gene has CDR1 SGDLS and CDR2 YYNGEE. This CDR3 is CASSVGQGMNTEAFF. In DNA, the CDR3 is TGTGCCAGCAGCGTAGGACAGGGTATGAACACTGAAGCTTTCTTT. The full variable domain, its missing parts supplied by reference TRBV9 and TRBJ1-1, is DSGVTQTPKHLITATGQRVTLRCSPRSGDLSVYWYQQSLDQGLQFLIQYYNGEERAKGNILERFSAQQFPDLHSELNLSSLELGDSALYFCASSVGQGMNTEAFFGQGTRLTVV.